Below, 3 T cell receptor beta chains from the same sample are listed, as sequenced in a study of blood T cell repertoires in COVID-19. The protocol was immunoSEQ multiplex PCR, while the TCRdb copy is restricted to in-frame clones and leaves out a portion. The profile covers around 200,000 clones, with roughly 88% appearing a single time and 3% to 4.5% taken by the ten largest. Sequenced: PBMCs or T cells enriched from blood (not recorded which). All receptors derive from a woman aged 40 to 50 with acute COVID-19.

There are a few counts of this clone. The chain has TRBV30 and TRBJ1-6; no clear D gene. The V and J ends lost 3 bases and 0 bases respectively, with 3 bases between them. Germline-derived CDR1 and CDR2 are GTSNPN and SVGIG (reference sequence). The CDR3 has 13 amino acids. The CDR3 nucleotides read TGTGCCTGGAGGAGCTCCTATAATTCACCCCTCCACTTT. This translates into CAWRSSYNSPLHF.

In DNA, the CDR3 is TGCAGCGTTGGGGGACAGTCCTACGAGCAGTACTTC. Amino acid sequence: CSVGGQSYEQYF. The rearrangement uses TRBV29-1 and TRBJ2-7, with TRBD1 identical over 7 bases. The CDR3 extends over 12 amino acids. The V segment lost 4 bases and the J segment 1 base; nucleotides outside the gene matches: 1. CDR1 and CDR2 from the germline V gene are SQVTM and ANQGSEA.

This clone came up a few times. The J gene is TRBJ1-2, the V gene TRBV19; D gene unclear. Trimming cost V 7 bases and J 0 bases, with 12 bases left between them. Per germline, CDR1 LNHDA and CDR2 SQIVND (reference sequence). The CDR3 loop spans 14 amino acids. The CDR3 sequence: CASTETAANYGYTF. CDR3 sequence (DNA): TGTGCCAGTACTGAAACAGCAGCTAACTATGGCTACACCTTC.